This entry lists 18 T cell receptor beta chains sequenced from one sample in a study of blood T cell repertoires in COVID-19. TCRdb's copy holds only in-frame clones and misses some; the assay was immunoSEQ multiplex PCR. The data contain 200,000 to 250,000 clones, about 93% of them seen just once; the ten biggest clones take up 1.5% to 2%. The sequenced sample consisted of PBMCs or T cells enriched from blood (not recorded which). All receptors derive from a woman aged 18 to 35 who had recovered from COVID-19.

The V call is TRBV12-5, the J call TRBJ1-3, with TRBD1 identical over 7 bases. This CDR3 has 16 amino acids. Germline V gene sequence: CDR1 LGHNT, CDR2 FRNRAP. Trimming removed 7 bases from V and 0 bases from J; junction bases left unmatched: 9. For the CDR3, the DNA is TGTGCTAGTGCCCTCGGGACAGCACGCTCTGGAAACACCATATATTTT. Protein sequence: CASALGTARSGNTIYF. Full variable domain (outside the CDR3, taken from reference TRBV12-5 and TRBJ1-3): DARVTQTPRHKVTEMGQEVTMRCQPILGHNTVFWYRQTMMQGLELLAYFRNRAPLDDSGMPKDRFSAEMPDATLATLKIQPSEPRDSAVYFCASALGTARSGNTIYFGEGSWLTVV.

The rearrangement links TRBV29-1 to TRBJ1-2; D perhaps matches TRBD1 (6 bases). Germline V gene sequence: CDR1 SQVTM, CDR2 ANQGSEA. The germline V and J ends were trimmed by 7 bases and 6 bases, with 12 bases remaining between them. CDR3 length: 11 residues. The CDR3 reads CSGRGGHGYTF. In DNA form, the CDR3 reads TGCAGCGGCCGCGGGGGGCATGGCTACACCTTC.

This chain uses TRBV5-1 with TRBJ2-7; 12 bases map to TRBD2. Germline assignment: CDR1 SGHRS and CDR2 YFSETQ. Trimming cost V 4 bases and J 3 bases; bases outside gene matches: 5. The CDR3 has 15 residues. In nucleotides, the CDR3 is TGCGCCAGCAGCGAGGGACTAGCGGGTCTCTACGAGCAGTACTTC. The encoded protein is CASSEGLAGLYEQYF.

The chain employs TRBV6-2 or TRBV6-3 and TRBJ1-1; 9 bases fit TRBD1. V dropped 2 bases and J dropped 0; count of bases not matched to a gene: 4. Germline V lookup: CDR1 MNHEY, CDR2 SVGEGT. The CDR3 runs to 16 residues. This CDR3 reads CASSYGTGLMNTEAFF. The CDR3 DNA follows: TGTGCCAGCAGTTACGGGACAGGGCTGATGAACACTGAAGCTTTCTTT.

The J gene is TRBJ1-5, the V gene TRBV29-1; D perhaps matches TRBD1 (6 bases). The CDR3 is made up of 14 amino acids. From germline, CDR1 is SQVTM and CDR2 ANQGSEA. V was shortened by 6 bases and J by 4 bases, with 16 bases between the two germline ends. CDR3 loop: CSVADRDKNQPQHF. CDR3 coding DNA: TGCAGCGTCGCGGACCGGGACAAGAATCAGCCCCAGCATTTT.

The J gene is TRBJ2-7, the V gene TRBV3-1 (or the pseudogene TRBV3-2); TRBD2 aligns across 7 bases. With 4 bases clipped from V and 7 bases from J, the junction kept 1 base outside the gene matches. The CDR3 has 11 amino acids. Germline CDR1 is LGHDT and CDR2 is YNNKEL (reference sequence). The CDR3 region is CASSLGGEQYF. The DNA of the CDR3 is TGTGCCAGCAGCCTCGGGGGGGAGCAGTACTTC.

The rearrangement links TRBV7-3 to TRBJ2-3, with D possibly TRBD2 on 5 matching bases. This CDR3 region has 14 residues. Germline CDR1 and CDR2: SGHTA and FQGTGA. The V end lost 2 bases, the J end lost 4 bases, and 10 bases lay between the germline ends. The CDR3 loop reads CASSLVAGADTQYF. CDR3 bases: TGTGCCAGCAGCTTAGTCGCGGGTGCAGATACGCAGTATTTT. Full variable domain (rest looked up from reference TRBV7-3 and TRBJ2-3): GAGVSQTPSNKVTEKGKYVELRCDPISGHTALYWYRQSLGQGPEFLIYFQGTGAADDSGLPNDRFFAVRPEGSVSTLKIQRTERGDSAVYLCASSLVAGADTQYFGPGTRLTVL.

The chain combines TRBV6-5 with TRBJ2-7; TRBD1 agrees at 8 bases. The CDR3 contains 15 residues. The trim removed 4 bases at V and 2 bases at J, leaving 7 bases unmatched. The germline V gene has CDR1 MNHEY and CDR2 SVGAGI. Here the CDR3 DNA reads TGTGCCAGCAGTTCCGACAGGGGCTCTCCCTACGAGCAGTACTTC. Residues: CASSSDRGSPYEQYF.

This clone was counted a single time. Different DNA sequences within this sample yield the same CDR3. The chain has TRBV18 and TRBJ1-2; 9 nucleotides line up with TRBD1. Trimming took 3 bases from V and 5 from J; bases not matched to a gene: 1. The V gene's germline CDR1 is KGHSH and CDR2 LQKENI. This CDR3 contains 13 residues. The CDR3 here is CASSPDRGYGYTF. CDR3 nucleotides: TGTGCCAGCTCACCTGACAGGGGGTATGGCTACACCTTC.

The gene calls are TRBV18 and TRBJ2-2; TRBD1 agrees at 7 bases. This CDR3 contains 14 residues. Germline loops: CDR1 KGHSH, CDR2 LQKENI. V shed 7 bases and J 3 bases; nucleotides not matched to a gene: 5. The CDR3 bases are TGTGCCAGCTGCGACAGGGAAGACACCGGGGAGCTGTTTTTT. Protein: CASCDREDTGELFF.

V gene TRBV27 combines with J gene TRBJ2-1; no firm D call. Germline V gene lookup returns CDR1 MNHEY and CDR2 SMNVEV (reference sequence). The CDR3 runs 12 residues. V was shortened by 4 bases and J by 13 bases, with 14 bases between the two germline ends. CDR3 protein: CASSSPRRRQFF. The CDR3 DNA follows: TGTGCCAGCAGTTCCCCGCGACGGAGACAGTTCTTC.

The chain joins TRBV3-1 (or the pseudogene TRBV3-2) to TRBJ1-1; 7 bases fit TRBD1. After removal of 6 bases from V and 3 bases from J, the junction contained 7 bases not matched to a gene. Per germline, CDR1 LGHDT and CDR2 YNNKEL (reference sequence). This CDR3 is built from 14 residues. The CDR3: CASSGDRADTEAFF. In DNA, the CDR3 is TGTGCCAGCAGTGGTGACAGGGCGGACACTGAAGCTTTCTTT.

The rearrangement links TRBV20-1 to TRBJ2-2, with D hard to call. The V gene's germline CDR1 is DFQATT and CDR2 SNEGSKA (reference sequence). V was cut by 6 bases and J by 2 bases, with 10 bases left in between. The CDR3 sequence is 13 residues long. CDR3 in DNA: TGCAGTGCAAGTAGTAGTAACACCGGGGAGCTGTTTTTT. It yields the protein CSASSSNTGELFF.

This chain links TRBV19 with TRBJ2-6; 8 nucleotides align to TRBD1. CDR3 length: 15 residues. CDR1 is LNHDA and CDR2 is SQIVND in the germline V gene (reference sequence). Trimming at V came to 6 bases and at J to 5 bases, leaving 6 bases not matched to a gene. The CDR3 sequence: CASRATGEWANVLTF. DNA for the CDR3: TGTGCCAGTAGAGCGACAGGGGAATGGGCCAACGTCCTGACTTTC.

V is TRBV7-3 and J is TRBJ2-1, with 8 nucleotides matching TRBD2. Trimming took 5 bases from V and 2 from J; bases not matched to a gene: 11. This CDR3 has 17 residues. The V gene's germline CDR1 is SGHTA and CDR2 FQGTGA. The DNA of the CDR3 is TGTGCCAGCAGCCCCCGAGGCAGCGGGAGTACCTACAATGAGCAGTTCTTC. As protein: CASSPRGSGSTYNEQFF.

The sample holds one count of this clone. V and J are TRBV5-1 and TRBJ2-2, with a tentative D call TRBD1 (6 bases). CDR3 length equals 15 residues. The V end lost 4 bases, the J end lost 2 bases, and 12 bases lay between the germline ends. The V gene's germline CDR1 is SGHRS and CDR2 YFSETQ. The CDR3 nucleotides read TGCGCCAGCAGCATGGACAGCCTAAACACCGGGGAGCTGTTTTTT. It yields the protein CASSMDSLNTGELFF.

The CDR3 nucleotides are TGTGCCAGCAGACCTTCTTACAGGGTTCAGGGCGGGGAGCTGTTTTTT. This codes for CASRPSYRVQGGELFF. The gene calls are TRBV3-1 (or the pseudogene TRBV3-2) and TRBJ2-2, with D maybe TRBD1 (6 bases). The CDR3 totals 16 residues. V lost 6 bases and J lost 7, with 21 bases in between. Germline-derived CDR1 and CDR2 are LGHDT and YNNKEL (reference sequence).

This clone is a singleton in its sample. V and J are TRBV6-6 and TRBJ1-3, with a tentative D call TRBD1 (6 bases). Trimming removed 0 bases from V and 4 bases from J, with 10 bases in between. The CDR3 runs 15 residues. Germline assignment: CDR1 MNHNY and CDR2 SVGAGI (reference sequence). CDR3 amino acids: CASSYSSGTGNTIYF. In DNA, the CDR3 is TGTGCCAGCAGTTACTCTTCCGGGACAGGAAACACCATATATTTT.